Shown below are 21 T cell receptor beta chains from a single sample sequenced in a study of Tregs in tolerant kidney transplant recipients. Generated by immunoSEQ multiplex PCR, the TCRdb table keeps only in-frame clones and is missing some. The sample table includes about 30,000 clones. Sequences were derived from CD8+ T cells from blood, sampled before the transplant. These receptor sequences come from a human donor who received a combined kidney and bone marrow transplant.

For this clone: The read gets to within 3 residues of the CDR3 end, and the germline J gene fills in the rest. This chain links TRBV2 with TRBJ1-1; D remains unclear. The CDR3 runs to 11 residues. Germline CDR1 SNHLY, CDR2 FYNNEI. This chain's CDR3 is CASSYDGEAFF. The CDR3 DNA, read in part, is TGTGCCAGCAGCTACGACGGGGAA.

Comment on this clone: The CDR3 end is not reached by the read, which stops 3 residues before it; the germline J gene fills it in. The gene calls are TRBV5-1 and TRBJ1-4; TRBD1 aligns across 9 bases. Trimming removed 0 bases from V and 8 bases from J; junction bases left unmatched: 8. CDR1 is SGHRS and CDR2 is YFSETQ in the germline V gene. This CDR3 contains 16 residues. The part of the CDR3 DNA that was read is TGCGCCAGCAGCTTGGGACCGGGACAGGGTGGAGAAAAA. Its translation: CASSLGPGQGGEK. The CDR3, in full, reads CASSLGPGQGGEKLFF.

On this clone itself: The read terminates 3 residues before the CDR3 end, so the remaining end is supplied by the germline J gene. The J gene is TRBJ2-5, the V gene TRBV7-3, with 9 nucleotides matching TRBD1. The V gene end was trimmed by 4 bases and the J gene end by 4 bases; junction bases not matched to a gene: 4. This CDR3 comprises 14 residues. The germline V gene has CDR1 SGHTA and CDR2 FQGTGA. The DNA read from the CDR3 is TGTGCCAGCAGCTACACAGGGGGCGGAGAGACC. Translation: CASSYTGGGET. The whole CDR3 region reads CASSYTGGGETQYF. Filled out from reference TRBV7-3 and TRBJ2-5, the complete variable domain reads GAGVSQTPSNKVTEKGKYVELRCDPISGHTALYWYRQSLGQGPEFLIYFQGTGAADDSGLPNDRFFAVRPEGSVSTLKIQRTERGDSAVYLCASSYTGGGETQYFGPGTRLLVL.

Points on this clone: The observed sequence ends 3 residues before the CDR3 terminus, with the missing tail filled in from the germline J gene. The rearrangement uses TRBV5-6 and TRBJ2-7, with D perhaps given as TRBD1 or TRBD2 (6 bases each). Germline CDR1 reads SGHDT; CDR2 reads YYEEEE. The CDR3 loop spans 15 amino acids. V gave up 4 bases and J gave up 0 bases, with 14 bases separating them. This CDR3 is CASSREWGPSYEQYF. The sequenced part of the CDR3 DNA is TGTGCCAGCAGCCGGGAGTGGGGGCCCTCCTACGAG. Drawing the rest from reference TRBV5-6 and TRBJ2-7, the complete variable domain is DAGVTQSPTHLIKTRGQQVTLRCSPKSGHDTVSWYQQALGQGPQFIFQYYEEEERQRGNFPDRFSGHQFPNYSSELNVNALLLGDSALYLCASSREWGPSYEQYFGPGTRLTVT.

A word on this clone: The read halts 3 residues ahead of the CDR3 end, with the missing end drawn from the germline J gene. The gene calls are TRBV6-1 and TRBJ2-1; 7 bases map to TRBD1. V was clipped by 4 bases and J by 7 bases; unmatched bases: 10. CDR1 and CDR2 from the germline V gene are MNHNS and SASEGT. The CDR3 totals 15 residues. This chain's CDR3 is CASSGQGSYVNEQFF. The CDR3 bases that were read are TGTGCCAGCAGTGGACAGGGCTCATACGTGAATGAG.

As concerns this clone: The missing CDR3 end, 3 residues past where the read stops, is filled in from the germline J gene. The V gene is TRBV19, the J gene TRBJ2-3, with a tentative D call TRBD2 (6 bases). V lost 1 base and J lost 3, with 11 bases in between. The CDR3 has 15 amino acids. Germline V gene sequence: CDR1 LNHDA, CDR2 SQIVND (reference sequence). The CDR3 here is CASSIVLGGTDTQYF. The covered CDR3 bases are TGTGCCAGTAGTATAGTGCTCGGGGGTACAGATACG.

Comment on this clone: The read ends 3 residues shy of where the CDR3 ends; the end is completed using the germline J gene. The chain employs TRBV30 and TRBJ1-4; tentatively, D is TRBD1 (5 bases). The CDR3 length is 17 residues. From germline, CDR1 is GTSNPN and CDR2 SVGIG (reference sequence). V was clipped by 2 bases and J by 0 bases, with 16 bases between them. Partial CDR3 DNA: TGTGCCTGGAGTCGAGTAGGGGATAAGACAACTAATGAAAAA. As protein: CAWSRVGDKTTNEK. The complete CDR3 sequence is CAWSRVGDKTTNEKLFF. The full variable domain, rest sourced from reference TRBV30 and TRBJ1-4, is SQTIHQWPATLVQPVGSPLSLECTVEGTSNPNLYWYRQAAGRGLQLLFYSVGIGQISSEVPQNLSASRPQDRQFILSSKKLLLSDSGFYLCAWSRVGDKTTNEKLFFGSGTQLSVL.

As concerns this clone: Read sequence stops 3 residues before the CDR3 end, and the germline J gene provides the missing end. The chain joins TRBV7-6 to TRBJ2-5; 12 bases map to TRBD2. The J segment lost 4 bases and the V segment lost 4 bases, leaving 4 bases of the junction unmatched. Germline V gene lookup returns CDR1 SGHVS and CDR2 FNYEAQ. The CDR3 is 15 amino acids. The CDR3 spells CASSSTSGRRETQYF. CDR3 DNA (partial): TGTGCCAGCAGCTCGACTAGCGGGAGAAGAGAGACC.

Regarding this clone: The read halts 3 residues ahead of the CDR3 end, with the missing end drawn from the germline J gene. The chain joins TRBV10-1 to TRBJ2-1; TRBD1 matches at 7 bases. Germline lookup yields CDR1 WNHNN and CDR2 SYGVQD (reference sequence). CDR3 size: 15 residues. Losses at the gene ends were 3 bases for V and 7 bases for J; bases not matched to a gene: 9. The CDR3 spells CASSDPTGSGNEQFF. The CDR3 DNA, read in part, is TGCGCCAGCAGTGATCCGACAGGGTCGGGTAATGAG.

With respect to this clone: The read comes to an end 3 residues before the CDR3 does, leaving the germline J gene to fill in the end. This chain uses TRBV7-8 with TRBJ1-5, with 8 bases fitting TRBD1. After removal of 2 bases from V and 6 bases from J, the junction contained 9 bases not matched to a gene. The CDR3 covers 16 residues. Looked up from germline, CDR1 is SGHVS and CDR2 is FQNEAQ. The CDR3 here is CASSLSARGRFQPQHF. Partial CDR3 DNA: TGTGCCAGCAGCTTATCGGCCAGGGGGCGCTTTCAGCCC.

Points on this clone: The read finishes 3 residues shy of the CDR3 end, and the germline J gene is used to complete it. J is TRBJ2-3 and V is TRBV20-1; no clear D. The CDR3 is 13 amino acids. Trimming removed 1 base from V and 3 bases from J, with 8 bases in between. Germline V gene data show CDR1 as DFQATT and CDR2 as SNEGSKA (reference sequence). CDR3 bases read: TGCAGTGCTAGAGTAGGGTTGACAGATACG. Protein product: CSARVGLTDT. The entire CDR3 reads CSARVGLTDTQYF.

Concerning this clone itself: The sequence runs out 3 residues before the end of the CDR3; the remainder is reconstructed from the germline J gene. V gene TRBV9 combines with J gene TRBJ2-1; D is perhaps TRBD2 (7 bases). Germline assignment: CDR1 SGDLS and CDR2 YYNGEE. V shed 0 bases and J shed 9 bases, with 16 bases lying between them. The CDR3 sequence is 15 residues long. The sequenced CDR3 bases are TGTGCCAGCAGCGTAGAAGATTGGGGAGGGGGTGAG. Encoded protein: CASSVEDWGGGE. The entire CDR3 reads CASSVEDWGGGEQFF.

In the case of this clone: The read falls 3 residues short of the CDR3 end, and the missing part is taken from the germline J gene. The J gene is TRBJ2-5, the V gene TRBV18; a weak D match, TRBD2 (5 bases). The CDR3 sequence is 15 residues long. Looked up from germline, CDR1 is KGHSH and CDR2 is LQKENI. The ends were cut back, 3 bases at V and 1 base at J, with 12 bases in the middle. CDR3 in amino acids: CASSPGVTPQETQYF. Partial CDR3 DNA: TGTGCCAGCTCACCCGGGGTTACCCCCCAAGAGACC.

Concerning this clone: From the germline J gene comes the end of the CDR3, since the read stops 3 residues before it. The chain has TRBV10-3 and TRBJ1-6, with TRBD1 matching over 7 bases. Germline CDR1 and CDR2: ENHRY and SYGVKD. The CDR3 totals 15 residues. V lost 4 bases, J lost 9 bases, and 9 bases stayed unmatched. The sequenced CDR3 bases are TGTGCCATCAGTGGTAAGGGGGCTGGACTTTCACCC. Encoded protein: CAISGKGAGLSP. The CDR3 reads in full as CAISGKGAGLSPLHF.

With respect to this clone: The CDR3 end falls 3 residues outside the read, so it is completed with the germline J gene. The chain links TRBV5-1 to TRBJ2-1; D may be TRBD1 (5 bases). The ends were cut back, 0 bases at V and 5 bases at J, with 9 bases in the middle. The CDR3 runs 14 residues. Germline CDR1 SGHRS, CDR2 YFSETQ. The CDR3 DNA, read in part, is TGCGCCAGCAGCTTGGTACAGGACAACAATGAG. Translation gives CASSLVQDNNE. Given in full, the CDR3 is CASSLVQDNNEQFF.

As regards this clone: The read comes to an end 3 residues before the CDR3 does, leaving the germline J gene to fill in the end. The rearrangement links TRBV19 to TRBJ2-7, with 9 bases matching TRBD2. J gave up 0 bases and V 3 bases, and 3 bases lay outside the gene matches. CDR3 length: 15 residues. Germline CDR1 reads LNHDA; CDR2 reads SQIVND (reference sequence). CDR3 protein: CASSMGGRDSYEQYF. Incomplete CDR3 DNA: TGTGCCAGTAGTATGGGCGGGAGGGACTCCTACGAG.

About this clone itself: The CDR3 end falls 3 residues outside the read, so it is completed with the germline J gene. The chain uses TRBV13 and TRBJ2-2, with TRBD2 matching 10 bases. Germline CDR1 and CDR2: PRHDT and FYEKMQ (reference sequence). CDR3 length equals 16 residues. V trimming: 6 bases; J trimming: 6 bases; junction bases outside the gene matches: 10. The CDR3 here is CASSSEVAGGSGELFF. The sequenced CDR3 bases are TGTGCCAGCAGTTCCGAGGTAGCGGGAGGTTCCGGGGAG.

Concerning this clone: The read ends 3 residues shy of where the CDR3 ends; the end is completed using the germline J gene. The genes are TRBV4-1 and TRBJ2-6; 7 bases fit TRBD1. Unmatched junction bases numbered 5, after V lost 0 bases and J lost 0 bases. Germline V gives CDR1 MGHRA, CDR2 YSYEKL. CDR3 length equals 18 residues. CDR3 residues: CASSQEPGGLSGANVLTF. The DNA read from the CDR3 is TGCGCCAGCAGCCAAGAACCAGGGGGTCTCTCTGGGGCCAACGTC.

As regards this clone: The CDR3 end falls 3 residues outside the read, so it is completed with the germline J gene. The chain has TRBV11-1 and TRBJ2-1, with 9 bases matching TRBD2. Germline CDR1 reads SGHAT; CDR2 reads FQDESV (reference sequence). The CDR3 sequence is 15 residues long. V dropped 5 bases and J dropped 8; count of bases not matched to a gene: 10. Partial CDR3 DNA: TGTGCCAGCAGCCCCGGGGCTAGCGGGAACTATGAG. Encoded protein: CASSPGASGNYE. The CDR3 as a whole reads CASSPGASGNYEQFF.

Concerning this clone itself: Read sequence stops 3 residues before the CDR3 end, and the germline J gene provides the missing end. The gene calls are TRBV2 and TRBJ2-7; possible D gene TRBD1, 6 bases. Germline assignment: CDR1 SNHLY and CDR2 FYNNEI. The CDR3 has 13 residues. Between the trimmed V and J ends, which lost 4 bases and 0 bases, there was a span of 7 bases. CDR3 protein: CASSGTASYEQYF. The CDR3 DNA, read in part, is TGTGCCAGCAGTGGGACAGCCTCCTACGAG.

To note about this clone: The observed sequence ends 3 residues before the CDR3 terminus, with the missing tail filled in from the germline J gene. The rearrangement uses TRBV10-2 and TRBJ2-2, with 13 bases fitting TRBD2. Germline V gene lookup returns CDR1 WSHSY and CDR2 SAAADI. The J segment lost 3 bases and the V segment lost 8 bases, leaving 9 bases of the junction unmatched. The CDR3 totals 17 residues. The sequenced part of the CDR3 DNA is TGCGCCAGCGACGAACGGGGACTAGCGGGGTACACCGGGGAG. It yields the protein CASDERGLAGYTGE. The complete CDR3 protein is CASDERGLAGYTGELFF.